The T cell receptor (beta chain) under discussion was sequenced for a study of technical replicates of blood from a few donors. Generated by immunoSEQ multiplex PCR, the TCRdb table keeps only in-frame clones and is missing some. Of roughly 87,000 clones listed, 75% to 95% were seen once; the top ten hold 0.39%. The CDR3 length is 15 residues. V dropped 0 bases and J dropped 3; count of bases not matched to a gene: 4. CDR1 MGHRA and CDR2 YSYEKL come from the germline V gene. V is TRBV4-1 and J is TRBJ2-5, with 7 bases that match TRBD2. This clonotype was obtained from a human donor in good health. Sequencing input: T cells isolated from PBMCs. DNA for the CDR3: TGCGCCAGCAGCCAAGATCCCCTAGCGGAAGAGACCCAGTACTTC. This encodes CASSQDPLAEETQYF.